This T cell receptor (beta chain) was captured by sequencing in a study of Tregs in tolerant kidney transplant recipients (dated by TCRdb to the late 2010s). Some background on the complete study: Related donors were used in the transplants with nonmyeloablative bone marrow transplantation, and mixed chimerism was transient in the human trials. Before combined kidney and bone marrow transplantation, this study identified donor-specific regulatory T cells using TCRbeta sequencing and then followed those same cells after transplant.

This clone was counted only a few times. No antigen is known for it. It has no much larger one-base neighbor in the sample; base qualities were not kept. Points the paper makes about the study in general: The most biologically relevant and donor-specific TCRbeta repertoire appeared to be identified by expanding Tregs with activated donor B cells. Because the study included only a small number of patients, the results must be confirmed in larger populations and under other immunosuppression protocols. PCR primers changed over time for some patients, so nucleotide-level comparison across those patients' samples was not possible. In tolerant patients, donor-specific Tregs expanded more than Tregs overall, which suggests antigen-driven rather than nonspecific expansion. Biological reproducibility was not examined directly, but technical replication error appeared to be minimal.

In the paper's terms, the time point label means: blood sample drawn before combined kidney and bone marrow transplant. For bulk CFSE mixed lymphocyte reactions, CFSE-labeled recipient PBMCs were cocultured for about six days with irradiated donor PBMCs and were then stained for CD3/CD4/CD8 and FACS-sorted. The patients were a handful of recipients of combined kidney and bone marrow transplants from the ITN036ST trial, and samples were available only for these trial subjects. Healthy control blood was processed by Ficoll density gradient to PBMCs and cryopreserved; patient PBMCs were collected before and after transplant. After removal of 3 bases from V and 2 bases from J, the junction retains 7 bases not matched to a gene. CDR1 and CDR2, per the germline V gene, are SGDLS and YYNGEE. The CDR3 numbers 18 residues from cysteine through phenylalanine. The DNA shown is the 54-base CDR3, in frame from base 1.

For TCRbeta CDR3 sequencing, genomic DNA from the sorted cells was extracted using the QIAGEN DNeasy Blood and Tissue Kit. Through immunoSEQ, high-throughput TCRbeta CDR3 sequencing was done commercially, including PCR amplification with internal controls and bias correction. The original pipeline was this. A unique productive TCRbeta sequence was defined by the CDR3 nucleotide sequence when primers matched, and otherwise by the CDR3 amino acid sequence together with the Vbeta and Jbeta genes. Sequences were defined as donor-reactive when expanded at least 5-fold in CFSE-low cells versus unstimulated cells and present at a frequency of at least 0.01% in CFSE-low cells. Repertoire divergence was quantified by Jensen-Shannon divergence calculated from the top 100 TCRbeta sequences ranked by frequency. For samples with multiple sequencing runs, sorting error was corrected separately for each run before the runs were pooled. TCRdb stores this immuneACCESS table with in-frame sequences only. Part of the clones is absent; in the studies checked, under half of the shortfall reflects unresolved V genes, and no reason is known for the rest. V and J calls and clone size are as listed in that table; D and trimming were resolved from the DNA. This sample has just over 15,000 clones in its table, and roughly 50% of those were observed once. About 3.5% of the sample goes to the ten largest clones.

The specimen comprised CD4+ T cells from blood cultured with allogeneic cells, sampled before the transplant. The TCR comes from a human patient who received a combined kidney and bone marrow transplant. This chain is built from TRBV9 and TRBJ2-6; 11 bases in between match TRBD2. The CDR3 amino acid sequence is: CASSEPLAGGAGANVLTF. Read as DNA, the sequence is TGTGCCAGCAGCGAACCGTTAGCGGGGGGGGCTGGGGCCAACGTCCTGACTTTC.